Each of the 3 T cell receptor beta chains below was sequenced from the same sample in a study of CD8+ T cells in alopecia areata. Treatment specified: oral pan-JAK inhibitor, 5-10 mg twice daily. RNA was isolated and reverse transcribed to cDNA, the sequencing template. Sequencing used immunoSEQ multiplex PCR; TCRdb keeps in-frame clones, though not all of them. The table records tens of thousands of clones, around 29% of them present only once. Material: CD8+ T cells sorted from blood, obtained at week 4, from a patient treated with tofacitinib. The receptor set was obtained from a human donor with alopecia areata.

This clone was detected once. J is TRBJ2-7 and V is TRBV20-1; D remains ambiguous. The germline V and J ends were trimmed by 6 bases and 2 bases, with 8 bases remaining between them. The CDR3 spans 11 residues. From germline, CDR1 is DFQATT and CDR2 SNEGSKA (reference sequence). The CDR3, as DNA: TGCAGTGCCAGCTTACCCTACGAGCAGTACTTC. Translated: CSASLPYEQYF.

This clone was recorded once. The rearrangement joins TRBV6-5 to TRBJ2-7; D may be TRBD1 (6 bases). CDR1 MNHEY and CDR2 SVGAGI come from the germline V gene. The CDR3 contains 15 residues. Trimming removed 2 bases at V and 10 bases at J, with 21 bases between. CDR3: CASSYAIPSGVEQYF. The CDR3 nucleotides are TGTGCCAGCAGTTACGCGATACCCTCAGGGGTGGAACAGTACTTC.

V is TRBV13 and J is TRBJ1-1, with a weak D call TRBD1 (5 bases). The CDR3 runs to 15 residues. Germline lookup yields CDR1 PRHDT and CDR2 FYEKMQ (reference sequence). Trimming shortened V by 0 bases and J by 0 bases, and 8 bases separated the two germline ends. CDR3 DNA sequence: TGTGCCAGCAGCTTAGGGCCAGGGATGAACACTGAAGCTTTCTTT. Protein: CASSLGPGMNTEAFF.